A single sample is the source of the 27 T cell receptor beta chains below, sequenced in a study of identical twins. TCRdb reanalysed the 5' RACE reads using MiXCR and keeps one entry per CDR3 protein. In the table there are fewer than 900,000 distinct CDR3 sequences, around 21% of which are singletons. These records were also assigned to another study, of T cells expressing NK-cell markers.

The sequencing sample was made of PBMCs. The receptors here all came from a woman aged 18-29 years in good health.

V is TRBV6-1 and J is TRBJ2-7, with 11 bases lining up with TRBD2. V was clipped by 10 bases and J by 0 bases; unmatched bases: 5. The CDR3 contains 14 residues. In germline, CDR1 is MNHNS, CDR2 SASEGT. Written as DNA, the CDR3 is TGTGCCACCGTAGCGGGAGGGGGCTCCTACGAGCAGTACTTC. Its translation: CATVAGGGSYEQYF.

The chain employs TRBV12-3 or TRBV12-4 and TRBJ2-5, with 15 bases fitting TRBD2. This CDR3 is built from 17 residues. V shed 0 bases, J shed 5 bases, and the junction held 4 bases outside the gene matches. CDR3 region: CASSLAGTSGRRETQYF. CDR3 DNA sequence: TGTGCCAGCAGTTTAGCCGGGACTAGCGGGAGGAGGGAGACCCAGTACTTC.

This clonotype was seen repeatedly, ten times or more. The gene calls are TRBV6-2 or TRBV6-3 and TRBJ1-4; D not certain. V gave up 6 bases and J gave up 5 bases, with 7 bases separating them. Germline CDR1 and CDR2: MNHEY and SVGEGT. The CDR3 runs 12 residues. The CDR3 loop is CASRAVNEKLFF. CDR3 coding DNA: TGTGCCAGCAGGGCCGTAAATGAAAAACTGTTTTTT.

This sequence joins TRBV6-5 and TRBJ2-5; a weak D match, TRBD2 (6 bases). This CDR3 is 14 amino acids long. Between the trimmed V and J ends, which lost 3 bases and 2 bases, there was a span of 10 bases. From germline, CDR1 is MNHEY and CDR2 SVGAGI. The CDR3: CASSYGTYQETQYF. The CDR3 nucleotides read TGTGCCAGCAGTTATGGGACTTATCAAGAGACCCAGTACTTC.

This clonotype was seen a handful of times. J is TRBJ2-1 and V is TRBV10-2; D remains ambiguous. The germline V gene encodes CDR1 WSHSY and CDR2 SAAADI. CDR3 length: 15 amino acids. The ends were cut back, 3 bases at V and 7 bases at J, with 16 bases in the middle. The CDR3 region has the DNA TGCGCCAGCAGTGAATACCCTTTGGTGAGGAATGAGCAGTTCTTC. This translates into CASSEYPLVRNEQFF.

This clonotype appeared a single time. CDR3 nucleotide sequence: TGTGCCAGCAGTGAACCTAGCGGGGGGCTGAGTTGGAACATTCAGTACTTC. Protein sequence: CASSEPSGGLSWNIQYF. The chain links TRBV6-1 to TRBJ2-4; 11 nucleotides match TRBD2. This CDR3 has 17 residues. Germline V CDR1 and CDR2: MNHNS, SASEGT. With 2 bases clipped from V and 7 bases from J, the junction kept 10 bases outside the gene matches.

This clonotype was counted only a few times. The chain couples TRBV10-3 to TRBJ2-1; a weak D match, TRBD2 (5 bases). Per the germline V gene, CDR1 is ENHRY and CDR2 is SYGVKD. The CDR3 loop spans 14 amino acids. The germline V and J ends were trimmed by 10 bases and 3 bases, with 16 bases remaining between them. The CDR3 is CATTWTGNYNEQFF. DNA for the CDR3: TGTGCCACCACCTGGACCGGGAACTACAATGAGCAGTTCTTC.

This clonotype was counted a single time. This chain joins TRBV6-1 and TRBJ1-1, with 7 bases aligning to TRBD1. Trimming cost V 2 bases and J 9 bases; bases outside gene matches: 9. Germline V gene data show CDR1 as MNHNS and CDR2 as SASEGT. This CDR3 is built from 14 residues. The CDR3 is CASSESRQRGQAFF. The CDR3 DNA reads TGTGCCAGCAGTGAATCCCGACAGAGGGGGCAAGCTTTCTTT.

J is TRBJ2-5 and V is TRBV6-1; possibly TRBD1 or TRBD2 for D (5 bases each). The CDR3 extends over 15 amino acids. Trimming took 6 bases from V and 3 from J, leaving 17 bases between them. Germline CDR1 is MNHNS and CDR2 is SASEGT. CDR3 sequence (DNA): TGTGCCAGCAGAACTCCGGGACGGTCAAAAGAGACCCAGTACTTC. Translation: CASRTPGRSKETQYF.

This clonotype occurred a few times. CDR3 sequence reads: CSARDPEVNTEAFF. CDR3 sequence (DNA): TGCAGTGCTAGAGATCCGGAGGTGAACACTGAAGCTTTCTTT. The chain couples TRBV20-1 to TRBJ1-1, with D unclear. Deletions cut 0 bases from V and 0 bases from J, with 8 bases between. Germline V gene sequence: CDR1 DFQATT, CDR2 SNEGSKA (reference sequence). This CDR3 is built from 14 residues.

The chain uses TRBV20-1 and TRBJ2-7, with unresolved D. Germline V gene data show CDR1 as DFQATT and CDR2 as SNEGSKA (reference sequence). The CDR3 is 10 residues long. V lost 6 bases and J 3 bases, leaving 6 bases between the germline ends. The CDR3 is CSAVDYEQYF. CDR3 nucleotide sequence: TGCAGTGCGGTGGACTACGAGCAGTACTTC.

This clonotype was observed a handful of times. The chain is built from TRBV12-3 or TRBV12-4 and TRBJ2-7, with D unresolved. V gave up 2 bases and J gave up 6 bases, with 5 bases separating them. The CDR3 length is 11 residues. This CDR3 reads CASSLNAEQYF. CDR3 DNA sequence: TGTGCCAGCAGTTTAAATGCCGAGCAGTACTTC.

This clonotype has just a few counts. One junction end disagrees with the germline gene, perhaps due to a read error. This chain connects TRBV7-7 to TRBJ2-4; 10 positions agree with TRBD2. This CDR3 has 17 amino acids. Germline V gene sequence: CDR1 SSHAT, CDR2 FNYEAQ (reference sequence). The CDR3 DNA reads TGTGCTAGCAGCTTAGATTATAGGCTAGCGGGGGAAAACATTCAGTACTTC. Protein sequence: CASSLDYRLAGENIQYF.

CDR3 bases: TGTGCCAGCAGCCTAAACCGACTAGGGGAGTTCTTC. Translating it yields CASSLNRLGEFF. This chain connects TRBV7-2 to TRBJ2-1; a possible D gene is TRBD2 (6 bases). The CDR3 runs 12 residues. Per the germline V gene, CDR1 is SGHTA and CDR2 is FQGNSA. V was shortened by 5 bases and J by 14 bases, with 16 bases between the two germline ends.

This clonotype was observed a handful of times. V and J are TRBV12-3 or TRBV12-4 and TRBJ2-7; D might be TRBD1 (6 bases). This CDR3 has 14 residues. The V gene lost 2 bases and the J gene lost 6 bases, with 14 bases spanning the gap. The CDR3 nucleotides read TGTGCCAGCAGTTTATCGGGACACCTACGCGAGCAGTACTTC. Encoded protein: CASSLSGHLREQYF.

The V and J genes are TRBV10-3 and TRBJ2-7; TRBD1 matches at 8 bases. The CDR3 consists of 16 residues. J lost 3 bases, V lost 6 bases, and 13 bases had no gene match. Germline loops: CDR1 ENHRY, CDR2 SYGVKD. The CDR3 bases are TGTGCCATCAGCGGACAGGGAAGCCAAAGGCTCTACGAGCAGTACTTC. Its translation: CAISGQGSQRLYEQYF.

J is TRBJ2-7 and V is TRBV10-3; tentative D call: TRBD2 (5 bases). V shed 7 bases and J shed 3 bases, with 13 bases lying between them. The germline CDR1 and CDR2 sequences are ENHRY and SYGVKD. The CDR3 length is 13 residues. The CDR3 spells CAITKPGIYEQYF. In DNA, the CDR3 is TGTGCCATCACTAAACCGGGGATCTACGAGCAGTACTTC.

This clonotype was seen more than once but under ten times. CDR3 coding DNA: TGTGCCAGCAGCAACCACGGACAGGCTGGAGGAGAGACCCAGTACTTC. Amino acid sequence: CASSNHGQAGGETQYF. The chain combines TRBV12-3 or TRBV12-4 with TRBJ2-5; 7 positions agree with TRBD1. J gave up 4 bases and V 6 bases, and 14 bases lay outside the gene matches. CDR3 length: 16 amino acids.

The chain carries TRBV7-8 and TRBJ2-7; weak D call: TRBD2 (6 bases). The CDR3 loop spans 16 amino acids. V lost 5 bases, J lost 5 bases, and 22 bases lay in between. Per the germline V gene, CDR1 is SGHVS and CDR2 is FQNEAQ. In DNA form, the CDR3 reads TGTGCCAGCAGCCAGATTCCGGGACCTGCGGGGCACGAGCAGTACTTC. It translates to CASSQIPGPAGHEQYF.

The chain has TRBV23-1 and TRBJ2-7; 7 bases fit TRBD1. TRBV23-1 is placed among ORFs of uncertain function. The V and J ends lost 7 bases and 2 bases, in that order; junction bases with no gene match: 11. This CDR3 comprises 15 residues. The DNA for the CDR3 is TGCGCCAGCACCACTTCCGGGACAGACACCTACGAGCAGTACTTC. This sequence encodes CASTTSGTDTYEQYF.

The V and J genes are TRBV5-6 and TRBJ2-1, with TRBD1 identical over 9 bases. The CDR3 runs to 15 residues. Germline loops: CDR1 SGHDT, CDR2 YYEEEE. The V and J ends lost 0 bases and 5 bases, in that order; junction bases with no gene match: 3. CDR3 sequence reads: CASSLGGTGNNEQFF. CDR3 DNA sequence: TGTGCCAGCAGCTTGGGGGGGACAGGGAACAATGAGCAGTTCTTC.

This clonotype was found once. The chain is built from TRBV20-1 and TRBJ2-5; 7 positions agree with TRBD2. Germline V gene sequence: CDR1 DFQATT, CDR2 SNEGSKA (reference sequence). The CDR3 has 15 residues. The ends lost 0 bases at V and 2 bases at J; junction bases unmatched: 6. The DNA of the CDR3 is TGCAGTGCTAGAGATAACGAGCGGGATCAAGAGACCCAGTACTTC. Protein: CSARDNERDQETQYF.

The chain is built from TRBV5-1 and TRBJ2-7, with 7 bases lining up with TRBD1. The CDR3 has 15 residues. After removal of 5 bases from V and 5 bases from J, the junction contained 13 bases not matched to a gene. Per the germline V gene, CDR1 is SGHRS and CDR2 is YFSETQ. CDR3 nucleotide sequence: TGCGCCAGCAGAACAGGGGCCCGGGTCAGGGACGAGCAGTACTTC. It yields the protein CASRTGARVRDEQYF.

This clonotype came up a few times. The chain has TRBV12-3 or TRBV12-4 and TRBJ2-5; 7 bases match TRBD2. This CDR3 is built from 13 residues. J lost 5 bases, V lost 10 bases, and 10 bases had no gene match. The CDR3 nucleotides read TGTGCCATCCCCGGAGCGGGGCCGGAGACCCAGTACTTC. This sequence encodes CAIPGAGPETQYF.

The V gene is TRBV6-5, the J gene TRBJ2-3; 7 bases align to TRBD1. The ends lost 2 bases at V and 6 bases at J; junction bases unmatched: 11. The CDR3 has 16 amino acids. Germline V gene data show CDR1 as MNHEY and CDR2 as SVGAGI. The CDR3 DNA reads TGTGCCAGCAGTTACAGCCGGGACAGCTACACTGATACGCAGTATTTT. Translation: CASSYSRDSYTDTQYF.

This chain uses TRBV4-3 with TRBJ2-1; the D call may be TRBD1 or TRBD2 (5 bases each). The CDR3 is 17 residues long. The germline V gene has CDR1 LGHNA and CDR2 YSLEER. V was shortened by 4 bases and J by 7 bases, with 23 bases between the two germline ends. The CDR3 loop is CASSLMPRRDPGNEQFF. The CDR3 DNA follows: TGCGCCAGCAGCCTAATGCCCAGACGGGACCCAGGAAATGAGCAGTTCTTC.

This clonotype was found many times. The chain's CDR3 is CASSPRTSGGYEQYF. The CDR3 DNA reads TGTGCCAGCAGTCCCCGGACTAGCGGGGGGTACGAGCAGTACTTC. V gene TRBV6-1 combines with J gene TRBJ2-7; 14 nucleotides agree with TRBD2. The junction had 4 bases not matched to a gene; V was cut back by 5 bases and J by 4 bases. The germline V gene encodes CDR1 MNHNS and CDR2 SASEGT. The CDR3 has 15 amino acids.